Listed here is a single T cell receptor (beta chain). Its antigen is not known. The data stem from a study of cytomegalovirus exposure and HLA in healthy donors. Turning to the study itself: There were about 86 million unique TCRs (from HLA-typed donors) in an early data release.

Broader study findings: When the data were analyzed later, several of the most significant clusters appeared to be linked to common viral pathogens.

Germline values: CDR1 KGHSH, CDR2 LQKENI. Trimming stripped 2 bases from V and 3 bases from J, with 8 bases between. The CDR3 totals 14 residues. The PCR contained 60 Vbeta and 13 Jbeta primers. Sequenced by immunoSEQ multiplex PCR; TCRdb stores in-frame clones only, minus some. The sample contains some 170,000 clones, under 85% of which appear only once. The material sequenced was PBMCs. The source of this sequence is a human donor in good health. V usage is TRBV18 and J usage is TRBJ1-3; D is undetermined. Here the CDR3 reads CASSPFGVGNTIYF. Written as DNA, the CDR3 is TGTGCCAGCTCACCATTCGGGGTTGGAAACACCATATATTTT.